This T cell receptor beta chain was captured in a study of T cells in Graves' hyperthyroidism and ophthalmopathy. The V gene end was trimmed by 6 bases and the J gene end by 5 bases; junction bases not matched to a gene: 2. CDR1 and CDR2 (germline): ENHRY, SYGVKD. The CDR3 consists of 13 residues. The TCR beta CDR3 regions underwent amplification using RNA transcripts as the source. Initially, a first-round RT-PCR of the TCR CDR3 employed the HTBI primer set. TCRdb itself ran the multiplex PCR reads through MiXCR, one entry per CDR3 protein. The sample consists of hundreds of thousands of distinct CDR3 sequences, approximately 15% of them appearing once. This clonotype appeared many times.

The source material was blood. The source is a young woman with Graves' hyperthyroidism. The rearrangement uses TRBV10-3 and TRBJ2-1; 9 positions agree with TRBD2. CDR3 DNA sequence: TGTGCCATCAGGGCTAGCGGGGACAATGAGCAGTTCTTC. Protein: CAIRASGDNEQFF.